This T cell receptor (beta chain) was sequenced for a study of shared clonotypes between healthy human individuals. The study, taken as a whole, reports: Researchers sampled only blood; tissue repertoires likely differ.

Germline-derived CDR1 and CDR2 are MNHNS and SASEGT. After removal of 3 bases from V and 5 bases from J, the junction contained 6 bases not matched to a gene. The CDR3 has 15 residues. As to this clone: The antigen remains undetermined.

Replicate PCRs for unsorted PBMC used about 0.3 ug DNA (about 30,000 T cell genomes). Assay used: immunoSEQ multiplex PCR; TCRdb lists only in-frame clones, some missing. Of about half a million clones listed, roughly 80% are singletons. The clonotype originates from a woman aged 40 to 50 in good health. Some clones in this sample may be carry-over from other donors' samples. Sequencing used PBMCs. The chain joins TRBV6-1 to TRBJ1-1; the match to TRBD1 covers 10 bases. The CDR3 DNA is TGTGCCAGCAGTGAGACAGGGGGCGCGTGGACTGAAGCTTTCTTT. Translating it yields CASSETGGAWTEAFF.